This T cell receptor beta chain emerged from a study of CD4 T cells in relation to SARS-CoV-2 and coronaviruses. Study background: Patient ages ranged from about 20 to 80, median 38.

The CDR3 is 16 residues long. In germline, CDR1 is MNHEY, CDR2 SMNVEV (reference sequence). The germline V and J ends were trimmed by 1 base and 0 bases, with 12 bases remaining between them. Note on this clone: The target antigen is unknown.

TCRdb's copy holds only in-frame clones and misses some; the assay was immunoSEQ multiplex PCR. The data show about 38,000 clones, under 85% seen once. This clonotype originated in an adult with COVID-19. The rearrangement joins TRBV27 to TRBJ1-1; D call uncertain. Sample: memory CD4+ T cells from PBMCs, cultured in vitro. The DNA of the CDR3 is TGTGCCAGCAGTTTATGGGCAGGAGGGATGAACACTGAAGCTTTCTTT. Residues: CASSLWAGGMNTEAFF.